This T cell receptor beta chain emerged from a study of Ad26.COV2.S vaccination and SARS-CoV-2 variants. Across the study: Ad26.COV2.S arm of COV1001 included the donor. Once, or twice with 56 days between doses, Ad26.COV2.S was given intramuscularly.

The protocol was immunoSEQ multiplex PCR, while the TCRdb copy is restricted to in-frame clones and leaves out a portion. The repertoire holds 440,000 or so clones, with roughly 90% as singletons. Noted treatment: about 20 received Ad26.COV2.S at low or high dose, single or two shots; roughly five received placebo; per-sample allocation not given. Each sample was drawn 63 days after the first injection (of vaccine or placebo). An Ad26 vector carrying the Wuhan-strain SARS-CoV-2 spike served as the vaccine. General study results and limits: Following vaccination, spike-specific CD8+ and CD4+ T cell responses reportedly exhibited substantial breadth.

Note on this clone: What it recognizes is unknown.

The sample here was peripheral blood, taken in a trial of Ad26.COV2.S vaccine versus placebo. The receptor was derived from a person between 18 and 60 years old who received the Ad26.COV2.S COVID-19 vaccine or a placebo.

The CDR3 nucleotides are TGCGCCAGCAGCCGAAGACGGACAGAAGAAATAAACACTGAAGCTTTCTTT. It encodes CASSRRRTEEINTEAFF. The chain is built from TRBV4-1 and TRBJ1-1, with D tentatively TRBD1 (6 bases). The CDR3 spans 17 residues. V was pared by 4 bases and J by 2 bases, with 20 bases between. Germline V gene data show CDR1 as MGHRA and CDR2 as YSYEKL.